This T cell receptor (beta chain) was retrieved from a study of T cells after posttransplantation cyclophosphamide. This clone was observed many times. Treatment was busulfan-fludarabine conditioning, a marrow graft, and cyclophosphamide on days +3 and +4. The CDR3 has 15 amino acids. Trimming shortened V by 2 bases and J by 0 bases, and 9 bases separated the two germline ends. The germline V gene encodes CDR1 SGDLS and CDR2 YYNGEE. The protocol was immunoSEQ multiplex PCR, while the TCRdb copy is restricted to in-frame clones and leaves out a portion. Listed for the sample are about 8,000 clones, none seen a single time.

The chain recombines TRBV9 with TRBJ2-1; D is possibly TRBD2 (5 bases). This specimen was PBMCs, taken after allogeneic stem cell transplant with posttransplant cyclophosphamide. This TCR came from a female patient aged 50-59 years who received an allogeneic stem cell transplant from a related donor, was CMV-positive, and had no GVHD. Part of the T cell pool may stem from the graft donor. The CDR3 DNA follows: TGTGCCAGCAGCGTCAGAGCGGACTCCTACAATGAGCAGTTCTTC. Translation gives CASSVRADSYNEQFF.